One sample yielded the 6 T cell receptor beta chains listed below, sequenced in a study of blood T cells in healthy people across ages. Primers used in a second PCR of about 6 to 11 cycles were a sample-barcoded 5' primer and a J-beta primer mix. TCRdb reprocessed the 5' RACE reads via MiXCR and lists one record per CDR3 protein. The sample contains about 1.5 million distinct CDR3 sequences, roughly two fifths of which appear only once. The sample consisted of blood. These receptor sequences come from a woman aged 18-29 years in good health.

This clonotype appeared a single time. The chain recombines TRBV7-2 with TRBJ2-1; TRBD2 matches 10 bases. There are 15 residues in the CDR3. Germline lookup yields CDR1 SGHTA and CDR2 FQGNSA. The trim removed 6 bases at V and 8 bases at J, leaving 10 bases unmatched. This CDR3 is CASSSAGGRLYEQFF. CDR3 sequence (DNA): TGTGCCAGCAGTTCAGCGGGGGGGCGGTTATATGAGCAGTTCTTC.

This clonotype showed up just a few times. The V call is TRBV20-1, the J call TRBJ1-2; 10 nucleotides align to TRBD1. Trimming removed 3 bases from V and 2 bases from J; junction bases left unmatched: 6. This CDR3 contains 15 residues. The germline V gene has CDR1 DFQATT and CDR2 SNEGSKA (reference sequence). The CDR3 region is CSASSQGQGNYGYTF. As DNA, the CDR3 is TGCAGTGCTAGTTCCCAGGGACAGGGGAACTATGGCTACACCTTC.

Written as DNA, the CDR3 is TGTGCCAGCAGTTACGGGGGGGAATACAATGAGCAGTTCTTC. Protein product: CASSYGGEYNEQFF. The chain joins TRBV6-2 or TRBV6-3 to TRBJ2-1, with 7 bases identical to TRBD2. The CDR3 length is 14 residues. J was trimmed by 4 bases and V by 2 bases; bases with no gene match: 2. CDR1 is MNHEY and CDR2 is SVGEGT in the germline V gene.

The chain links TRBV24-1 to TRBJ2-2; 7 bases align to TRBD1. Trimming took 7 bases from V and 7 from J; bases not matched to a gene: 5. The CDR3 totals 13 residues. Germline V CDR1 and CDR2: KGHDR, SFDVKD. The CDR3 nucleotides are TGTGCCACCAGAGAGACAGGGAACGGGGAGCTGTTTTTT. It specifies CATRETGNGELFF.

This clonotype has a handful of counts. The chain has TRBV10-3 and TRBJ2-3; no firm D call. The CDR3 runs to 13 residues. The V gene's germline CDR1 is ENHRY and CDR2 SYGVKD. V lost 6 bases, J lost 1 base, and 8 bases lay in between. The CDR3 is CAISPAGTDTQYF. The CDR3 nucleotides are TGTGCCATCAGCCCGGCGGGCACAGATACGCAGTATTTT.

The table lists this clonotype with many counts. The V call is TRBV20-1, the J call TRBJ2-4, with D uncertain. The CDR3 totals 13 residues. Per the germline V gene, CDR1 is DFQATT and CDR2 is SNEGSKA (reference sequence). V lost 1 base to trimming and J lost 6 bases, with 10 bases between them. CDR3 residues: CSARGTFGNIQYF. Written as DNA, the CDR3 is TGCAGTGCTAGAGGGACGTTCGGAAACATTCAGTACTTC.